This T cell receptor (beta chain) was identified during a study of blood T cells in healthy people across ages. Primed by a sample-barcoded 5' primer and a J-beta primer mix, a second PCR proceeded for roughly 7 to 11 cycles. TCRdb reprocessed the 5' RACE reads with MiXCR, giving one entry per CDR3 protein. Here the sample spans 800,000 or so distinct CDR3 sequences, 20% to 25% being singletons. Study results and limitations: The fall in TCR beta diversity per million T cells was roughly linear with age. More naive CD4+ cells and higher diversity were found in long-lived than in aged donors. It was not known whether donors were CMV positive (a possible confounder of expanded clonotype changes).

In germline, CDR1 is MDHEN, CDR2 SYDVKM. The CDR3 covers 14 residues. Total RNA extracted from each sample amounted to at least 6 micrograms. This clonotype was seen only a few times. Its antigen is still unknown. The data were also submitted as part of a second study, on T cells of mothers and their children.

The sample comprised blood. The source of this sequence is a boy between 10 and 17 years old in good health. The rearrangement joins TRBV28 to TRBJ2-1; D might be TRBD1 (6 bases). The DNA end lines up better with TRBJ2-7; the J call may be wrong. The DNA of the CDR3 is TGTGCCAGCAGAGGTCGGGACACTTTATACGAGCAGTACTTC. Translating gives CASRGRDTLYEQYF.